This TCR beta chain was observed in a study of T cells after posttransplantation cyclophosphamide. Whole-study results and caveats: Recipient CMV seropositivity and CMV reactivation strongly tracked TRB clonality. Later post-transplant blood repertoires were often dominated by donor CD8+ memory clones. Skin or GI-infiltrating T cells shared few TRB sequences with blood.

Produced via immunoSEQ multiplex PCR; TCRdb's table is partial and in-frame only. Of fewer than 60,000 clones listed, around 94% are singletons. Trimming cost V 4 bases and J 0 bases, with 9 bases left between them. Germline lookup yields CDR1 KGHSH and CDR2 LQKENI. The CDR3 consists of 15 residues. A note on this clone: Its specificity is unknown.

The sequencing input was PBMCs. J is TRBJ2-2 and V is TRBV18; maybe TRBD2 (5 bases). The origin of this receptor is a woman in her twenties or thirties in good health and a related stem cell transplant donor. Written as DNA, the CDR3 is TGTGCCAGCTCACTCGGGAACGCGAACACCGGGGAGCTGTTTTTT. Protein sequence: CASSLGNANTGELFF.